The text below deals with one T cell receptor (beta chain). Its antigen is unknown. Inclusive of the bounding cysteine and phenylalanine, the CDR3 is 15 residues long. The coding DNA is unavailable. CDR1 and CDR2, looked up from the germline V gene, are SGHTA and FQGNSA. The library came from 5' RACE. Preparation of each TCR library used 3,000 to 3,500 ng of total RNA. For each sample, cDNA was synthesized in eight separate reactions using SMARTScribe reverse transcriptase. Unique molecular identifiers containing a 6-nucleotide sample barcode were introduced through template switching during cDNA synthesis. Two nested PCRs of about 16 and 10 cycles amplified the TCRalpha and TCRbeta cDNA, and bead purification followed each PCR. Before amplification, cDNA was treated with uracil DNA-glycosylase and purified using the QIAquick PCR purification kit. The second PCR was the step at which Illumina TruSeq-compatible adapters and sample-specific barcodes were added. Library quality and concentration were checked on TapeStation and Qubit, and libraries were pooled at 5 ng each. Sequencing of pooled libraries was carried out on an Illumina HiSeq2500 single-index Rapid Run using 2 x 100 bp reads and custom sequencing primers. In the paper's pipeline: MiGEC version 1.2.6 was used for UMI-based consensus assembly to correct PCR and sequencing errors. MiXCR version 2.1.1 handled V(D)J alignment, clonotype assembly and CDR3 extraction. To normalise gene usage, clonotype sharing and MAIT/NKT TCR abundance, the analysis used the top 1000, 10 000 and 20 000 clonotypes per sample. Diversity was computed as the inverse Simpson index with the vegan R package after downsampling to 27 000 UMIs. Statistical testing used paired Mann-Whitney U tests on the discordant twin pairs and applied Benjamini-Hochberg correction for multiple testing. TCRdb reanalyzed the reads, keeping one entry per CDR3 protein sequence and omitting DNA. These V and J calls originate from TCRdb's pipeline instead of the authors' own analysis. This sample's records show around 450,000 distinct CDR3 sequences. The ten largest make up about 2.3% of the sample.

This entry is derived from a study of monozygotic twins with inflammatory bowel disease (dated by TCRdb to the late 2010s). At the level of the whole study: A total of some 30 monozygotic twin pairs were included in the full study, comprising nine German pairs (four IBD-concordant, five IBD-discordant) and 19 IBD-discordant Danish pairs. The search for disease-associated traits relied mainly on comparing, within discordant pairs, IBD patients with their genetically identical healthy co-twins. Each individual had, on average, about 151 000 unique TCRalpha sequences and 181 000 unique TCRbeta sequences available for analysis.

Beyond this particular receptor, the publication reports: Compared with healthy twins, IBD patients shared fewer clonotypes with other individuals, and the difference was most pronounced in patients with signs of disease activity. The results gave no support for a single strong signal or clonotype linked to IBD. Repertoire similarity did not differ between concordant and discordant twins, possibly due to limited statistical power. Distinction between different T cell subtypes could not be achieved in the analysis. TCRbeta repertoire diversity, by inverse Simpson index, was decreased in IBD patients compared with their healthy co-twins. Background noise and inter-individual variability may have been introduced into the repertoires by the differing immunosuppressive treatments among patients.

From each donor, a roughly 2.5 ml peripheral blood sample was drawn into PAXgene tubes and stored at -80 degrees C. Without T cell sorting, total RNA was isolated from whole blood using the PAXgene blood miRNA kit on an automated QIAcube. Peripheral blood from monozygotic twin pairs who were concordant or discordant for inflammatory bowel disease underwent deep TCRalpha and TCRbeta repertoire profiling using unique molecular barcoding. Smoking habits were recorded for all twin pairs, and individuals were classified as current, former or never smokers. This sequence originates from a human donor with ulcerative colitis or Crohn's disease, or a healthy co-twin of an affected twin (not recorded which). In this chain, TRBV7-2 is recombined with TRBJ1-1; absent DNA, TCRdb's TRBD1 call cannot be checked. Sequencing was performed on blood. This receptor carries the CDR3 CASSRGQGRWTEAFF.